This TCR beta chain was identified during a study of blood T cell repertoires in COVID-19. Study at large: From the United States, Italy and Spain came samples of acute and convalescent COVID-19. T cells, B-cell-depleted T cells, or PBMCs supplied cDNA or gDNA.

From germline, CDR1 is MDHEN and CDR2 SYDVKM. Trimming took 6 bases from V and 4 from J, leaving 7 bases between them. The CDR3 is 12 amino acids. Original handling: Reference gene primer amplification in the assay estimated nucleated cell counts. Profiled with immunoSEQ multiplex PCR; TCRdb holds only in-frame clones, not every one. Clone size and the V and J calls come from that table; the DNA yielded D and trimming. The table lists under 110,000 clones, 75% to 90% of them singletons. The source of this sequence is a woman in her 70s with active or convalescent COVID-19. Material for sequencing was peripheral blood. The chain joins TRBV28 to TRBJ1-3; D gene uncertain. The CDR3 nucleotides read TGTGCCAGCAGCGTAGCGGGAAACACCATATATTTT. This gives the protein CASSVAGNTIYF.